The present entry profiles one T cell receptor (beta chain) with its context. No antigen is known for it. These data come from a study of response to subunit inactivated influenza vaccine. Overall study results and limits: It was the authors' suggestion that each seasonal influenza vaccination recruits few new T cells.

MiXCR, applied by TCRdb to the RT-PCR reads, yields one record per CDR3 protein. The sample holds roughly 290,000 distinct CDR3 sequences, roughly 22% seen once. This specimen consisted of PBMCs from blood, obtained less than 22 months after vaccination. The source is a man between 50 and 75 years old who received an inactivated influenza vaccine.

CDR3 coding DNA: TGTGCCAGCAGTGATCGCCGGGACAGAGAAGAAGCTTTCTTT. Translated: CASSDRRDREEAFF. The chain is built from TRBV6-2 or TRBV6-3 and TRBJ1-1; 7 nucleotides align to TRBD1. The V gene's germline CDR1 is MNHEY and CDR2 SVGEGT. The CDR3 runs 14 residues. With 5 bases clipped from V and 8 bases from J, the junction kept 11 bases outside the gene matches.